This TCR beta chain was recorded in a study of cytomegalovirus exposure and HLA in healthy donors. Study findings and constraints: For cytomegalovirus status, the classifier reportedly gave diagnoses with high specificity and sensitivity. Across all donors, roughly uniform sequencing depth was an assumption of the presence/absence analyses.

Each donor's status was that of a healthy bone marrow donor. Germline CDR1 reads LNHDA; CDR2 reads SQIVND (reference sequence). V lost 1 base, J lost 7 bases, and 9 bases stayed unmatched. The CDR3 extends over 17 amino acids. Remarks on this clone: What it recognizes is unknown.

This PCR relied on a set of 60 Vbeta primers and 13 Jbeta primers. Only in-frame clones appear in the TCRdb table, and some are missing; sequencing was by immunoSEQ multiplex PCR. The table lists about 140,000 clones, just under 70% of them singletons. V is TRBV19 and J is TRBJ2-1, with TRBD1 matching 11 bases. This sequence was found in a man between 60 and 75 years old in good health and CMV-seronegative. Sample: PBMCs. In DNA form, the CDR3 reads TGTGCCAGTAGTATAGGGCTGGGACAGGGGGTGAGTAATGAGCAGTTCTTC. Amino acid sequence: CASSIGLGQGVSNEQFF.